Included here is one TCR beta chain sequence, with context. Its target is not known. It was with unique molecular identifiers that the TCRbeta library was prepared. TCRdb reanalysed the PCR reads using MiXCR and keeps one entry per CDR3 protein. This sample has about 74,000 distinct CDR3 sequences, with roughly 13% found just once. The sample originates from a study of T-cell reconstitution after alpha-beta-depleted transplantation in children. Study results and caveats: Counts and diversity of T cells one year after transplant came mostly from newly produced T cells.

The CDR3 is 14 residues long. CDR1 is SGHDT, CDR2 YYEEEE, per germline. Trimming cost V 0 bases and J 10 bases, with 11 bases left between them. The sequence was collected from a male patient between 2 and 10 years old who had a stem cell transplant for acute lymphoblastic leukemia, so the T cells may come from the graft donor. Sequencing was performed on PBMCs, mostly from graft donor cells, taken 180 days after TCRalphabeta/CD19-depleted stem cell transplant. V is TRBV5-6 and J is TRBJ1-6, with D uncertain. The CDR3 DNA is TGTGCCAGCAGCTTGGGGCCGGCGGGATCACCCCTCCACTTT. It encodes CASSLGPAGSPLHF.